Below, 5 T cell receptor beta chains from the same sample are listed, as sequenced in a study of human T cells and chemical hapten exposure. The authors' total RNA extraction used unfractionated whole blood. Attachment of unique molecular identifiers to individual cDNA molecules was performed in the library. Each CDR3 protein gets one entry after TCRdb re-called the reads with MiXCR. The data show 100,000 to 150,000 distinct CDR3 sequences, with around 9% seen just once and about 1.4% held by the top ten. The sequencing input was whole blood. These receptors originate from a human donor in good health. Some clones in this sample may be carry-over from other donors' samples.

This clonotype was detected only a few times. The V and J genes are TRBV9 and TRBJ2-1; TRBD1 might be the D (6 bases). Per germline, CDR1 SGDLS and CDR2 YYNGEE. V lost 4 bases to trimming and J lost 10 bases, with 15 bases between them. The length of the CDR3 is 13 residues. The CDR3 bases are TGTGCCAGCAGCCTGACTACAGGGAACGAGCAGTTCTTC. Encoded protein: CASSLTTGNEQFF.

The chain recombines TRBV19 with TRBJ2-1, with 12 bases identical to TRBD2. In germline, CDR1 is LNHDA, CDR2 SQIVND (reference sequence). Trimming cost V 1 base and J 6 bases; bases outside gene matches: 7. CDR3 length equals 17 residues. In DNA, the CDR3 is TGTGCCAGTAGTATAGGTATCCTAGCGGGAGGGGGCAATGAGCAGTTCTTC. Its protein product is CASSIGILAGGGNEQFF.

This clonotype came up many times. V is TRBV12-3 or TRBV12-4 and J is TRBJ1-5; 10 bases fit TRBD1. Unmatched junction bases numbered 4, after V lost 10 bases and J lost 4 bases. This CDR3 has 13 residues. DNA for the CDR3: TGTGCCATTGGGGGACAGGGGAATCAGCCCCAGCATTTT. It codes for CAIGGQGNQPQHF.

The J gene is TRBJ2-2, the V gene TRBV6-5; 9 bases are shared with TRBD1. V shed 4 bases and J 4 bases; nucleotides not matched to a gene: 4. Germline V gene data show CDR1 as MNHEY and CDR2 as SVGAGI. The CDR3 runs 15 residues. As DNA, the CDR3 is TGTGCCAGCAGTTCCCGGGACAGGGTCACCGGGGAGCTGTTTTTT. As protein: CASSSRDRVTGELFF.

Only a few counts were recorded for this clonotype. This chain joins TRBV20-1 and TRBJ2-1; 10 bases match TRBD2. V lost 5 bases, J lost 8 bases, and 9 bases stayed unmatched. The CDR3 contains 14 residues. CDR1 is DFQATT, CDR2 SNEGSKA, per germline (reference sequence). CDR3 DNA sequence: TGCAGTGCTTCCGCTAGCGGGAGATTGGATGAGCAGTTCTTC. It specifies CSASASGRLDEQFF.